This T cell receptor (beta chain) is from a study of cytomegalovirus exposure and HLA in healthy donors. Study-wide findings and caveats: The investigators catalogued 164 TCR beta chains as cytomegalovirus-associated.

This clone was seen only a few times. Antigen specificity is unknown. Trimming removed 2 bases from V and 1 base from J, with 14 bases in between. Germline assignment: CDR1 SGHTA and CDR2 FQGNSA. CDR3 length: 17 residues. The study ran its PCR with 60 Vbeta and 13 Jbeta primers. Assay: immunoSEQ multiplex PCR; the TCRdb copy retains only in-frame clones and omits some. The sample has around 300,000 clones; roughly 70% are singletons. This chain joins TRBV7-2 and TRBJ2-2, with D uncertain. Material: PBMCs. This clonotype originated in a female donor in good health and CMV-seronegative. CDR3: CASSLFVGRLNTGELFF. In nucleotides, the CDR3 is TGTGCCAGCAGCTTATTCGTCGGTCGCTTGAACACCGGGGAGCTGTTTTTT.